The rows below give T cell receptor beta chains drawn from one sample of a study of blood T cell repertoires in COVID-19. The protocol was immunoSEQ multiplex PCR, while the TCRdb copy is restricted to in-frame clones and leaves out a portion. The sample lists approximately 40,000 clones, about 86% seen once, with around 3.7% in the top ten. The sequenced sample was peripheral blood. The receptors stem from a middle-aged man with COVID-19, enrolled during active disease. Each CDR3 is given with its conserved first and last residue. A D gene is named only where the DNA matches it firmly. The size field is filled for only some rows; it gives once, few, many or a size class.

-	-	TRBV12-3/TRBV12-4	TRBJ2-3	CASSQEVADTQYF	TGTGCCAGCAGTCAGGAGGTGGCAGATACGCAGTATTTT
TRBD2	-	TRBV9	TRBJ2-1	CASSVGPSGIYNEQFF	TGTGCCAGCAGCGTAGGCCCTAGCGGGATCTACAATGAGCAGTTCTTC
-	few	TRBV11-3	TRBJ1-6	CASSGPDSFRWQAPLHF	TGTGCCAGCAGCGGACCGGACAGTTTTAGGTGGCAGGCACCCCTCCACTTT
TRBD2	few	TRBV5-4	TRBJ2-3	CASSLAGGRTDTQYF	TGTGCCAGCAGCTTGGCGGGAGGGCGCACAGATACGCAGTATTTT
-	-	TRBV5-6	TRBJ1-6	CASSVLNSPLHF	TGTGCCAGCAGCGTACTTAATTCACCCCTCCACTTT
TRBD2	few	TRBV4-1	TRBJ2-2	CASSQGVIRPSGNTGELFF	TGCGCCAGCAGCCAAGGAGTGATAAGGCCTAGCGGGAACACCGGGGAGCTGTTTTTT
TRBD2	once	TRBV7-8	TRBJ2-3	CASISGGRLDTQYF	TGTGCCAGCATATCAGGCGGGAGGCTGGATACGCAGTATTTT
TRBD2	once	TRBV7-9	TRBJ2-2	CASSFSGGTGELFF	TGTGCCAGCAGTTTTAGCGGGGGGACCGGGGAGCTGTTTTTT
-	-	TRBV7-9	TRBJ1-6	CASSFSVPSDSPLHF	TGTGCCAGCAGCTTCTCTGTGCCCTCGGATTCACCCCTCCACTTT
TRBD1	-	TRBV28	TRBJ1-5	CASSTAGGAHQPQHF	TGTGCCAGCAGTACTGCAGGGGGCGCGCATCAGCCCCAGCATTTT
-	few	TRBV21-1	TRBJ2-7	CASSKHGQGGYEQYF	TGTGCCAGCAGCAAGCACGGACAGGGGGGCTACGAGCAGTACTTC
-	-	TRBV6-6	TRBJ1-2	CASRATRQDDGYTF	TGTGCCAGCAGGGCGACGAGACAGGACGATGGCTACACCTTC
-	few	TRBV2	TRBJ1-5	CASSETRGNNQPQHF	TGTGCCAGCAGTGAAACGAGGGGGAACAATCAGCCCCAGCATTTT
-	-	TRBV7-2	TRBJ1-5	CASSPYNQPQHF	TGTGCCAGCAGCCCCTACAATCAGCCCCAGCATTTT
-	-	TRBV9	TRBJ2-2	CASSVSGATGELFF	TGTGCCAGCAGCGTTTCAGGGGCCACCGGGGAGCTGTTTTTT
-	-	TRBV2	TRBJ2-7	CASGAGPYEQYF	TGTGCCAGCGGGGCAGGACCCTACGAGCAGTACTTC